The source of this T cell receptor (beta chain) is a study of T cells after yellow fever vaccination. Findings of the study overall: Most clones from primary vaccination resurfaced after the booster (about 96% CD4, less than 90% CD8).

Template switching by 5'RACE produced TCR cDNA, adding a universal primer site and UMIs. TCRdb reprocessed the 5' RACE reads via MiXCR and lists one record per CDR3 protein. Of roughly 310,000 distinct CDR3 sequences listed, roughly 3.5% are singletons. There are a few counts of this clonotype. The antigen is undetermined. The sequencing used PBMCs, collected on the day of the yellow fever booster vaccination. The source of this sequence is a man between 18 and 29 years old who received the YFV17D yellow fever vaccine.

The CDR3 DNA reads as TGCGCCAGCAGCTTGATCGGGGCAACTAATGAAAAACTGTTTTTT. Its translation: CASSLIGATNEKLFF. The rearrangement uses TRBV5-1 and TRBJ1-4; D is ambiguous. The CDR3 sequence is 15 residues long. Germline V lookup: CDR1 SGHRS, CDR2 YFSETQ. V was cut by 1 base and J by 0 bases, with 7 bases left in between.